This TCR beta chain was captured in a study of blood T cell repertoires in COVID-19. Study information: The study drew acute and convalescent COVID-19 samples from the United States, Italy and Spain. In each case, the material was cDNA or gDNA derived from T cells, B-cell-depleted T cells, or PBMCs.

Data came from immunoSEQ multiplex PCR; TCRdb stores just in-frame clones and leaves some out. The sample yields about 130,000 clones, more than 80% seen once. The CDR3 is 13 residues long. With 4 bases removed from V and 4 bases from J, the gap between germline ends came to 10 bases. Germline V gene sequence: CDR1 SNHLY, CDR2 FYNNEI. The chain joins TRBV2 to TRBJ1-1, with D unresolved. Sequenced: peripheral blood. The clonotype comes from a woman aged 60 to 75 with acute or convalescent COVID-19. CDR3 sequence (DNA): TGTGCCAGCAGTGTCCTACGGAGCACTGAAGCTTTCTTT. Translation: CASSVLRSTEAFF.